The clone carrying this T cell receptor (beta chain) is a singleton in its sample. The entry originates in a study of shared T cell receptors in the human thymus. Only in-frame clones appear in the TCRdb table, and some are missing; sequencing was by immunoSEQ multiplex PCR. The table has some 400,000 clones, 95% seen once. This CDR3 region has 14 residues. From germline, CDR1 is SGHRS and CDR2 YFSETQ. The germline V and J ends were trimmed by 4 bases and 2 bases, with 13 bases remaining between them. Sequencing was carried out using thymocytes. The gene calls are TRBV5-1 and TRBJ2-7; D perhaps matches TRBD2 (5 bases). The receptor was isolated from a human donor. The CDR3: CASSPQPGTYEQYF. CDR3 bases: TGCGCCAGCAGCCCACAACCGGGGACCTACGAGCAGTACTTC.